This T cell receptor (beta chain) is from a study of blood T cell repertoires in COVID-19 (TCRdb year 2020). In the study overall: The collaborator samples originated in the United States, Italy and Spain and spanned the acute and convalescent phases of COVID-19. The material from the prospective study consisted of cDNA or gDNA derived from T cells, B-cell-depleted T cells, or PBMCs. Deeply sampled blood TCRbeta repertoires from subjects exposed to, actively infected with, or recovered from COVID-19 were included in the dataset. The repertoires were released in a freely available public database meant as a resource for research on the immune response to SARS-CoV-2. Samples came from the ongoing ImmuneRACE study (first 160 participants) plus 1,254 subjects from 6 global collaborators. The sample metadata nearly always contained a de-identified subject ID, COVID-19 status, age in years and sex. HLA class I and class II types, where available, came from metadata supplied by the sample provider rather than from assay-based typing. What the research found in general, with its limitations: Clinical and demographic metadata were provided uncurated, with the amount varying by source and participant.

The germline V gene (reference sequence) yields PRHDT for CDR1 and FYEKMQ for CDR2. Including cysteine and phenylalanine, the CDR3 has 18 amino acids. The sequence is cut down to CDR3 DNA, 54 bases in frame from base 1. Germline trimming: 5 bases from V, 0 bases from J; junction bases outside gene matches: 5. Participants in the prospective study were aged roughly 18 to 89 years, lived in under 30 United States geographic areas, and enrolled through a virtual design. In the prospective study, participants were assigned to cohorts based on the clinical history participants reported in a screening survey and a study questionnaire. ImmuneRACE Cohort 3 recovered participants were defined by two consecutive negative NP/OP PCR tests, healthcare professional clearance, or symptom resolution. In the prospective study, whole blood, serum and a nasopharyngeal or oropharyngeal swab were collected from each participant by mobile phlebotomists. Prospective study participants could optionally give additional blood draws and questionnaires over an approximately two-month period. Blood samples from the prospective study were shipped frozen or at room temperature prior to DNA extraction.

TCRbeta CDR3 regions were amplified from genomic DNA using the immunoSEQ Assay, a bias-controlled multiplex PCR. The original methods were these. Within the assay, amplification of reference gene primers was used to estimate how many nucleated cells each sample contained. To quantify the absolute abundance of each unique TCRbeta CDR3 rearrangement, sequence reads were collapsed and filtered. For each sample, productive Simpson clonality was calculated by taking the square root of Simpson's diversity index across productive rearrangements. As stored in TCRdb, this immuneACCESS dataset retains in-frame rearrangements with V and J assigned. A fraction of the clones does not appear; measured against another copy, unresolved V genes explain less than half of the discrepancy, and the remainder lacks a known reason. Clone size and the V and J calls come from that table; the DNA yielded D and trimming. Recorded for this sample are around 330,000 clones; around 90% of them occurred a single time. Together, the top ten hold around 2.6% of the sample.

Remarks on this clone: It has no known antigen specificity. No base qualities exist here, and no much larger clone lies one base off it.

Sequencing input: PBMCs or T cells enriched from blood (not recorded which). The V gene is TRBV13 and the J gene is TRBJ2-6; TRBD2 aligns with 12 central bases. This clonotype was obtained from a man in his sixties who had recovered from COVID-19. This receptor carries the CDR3 CASSGTSGRPSGANVLTF. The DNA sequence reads TGTGCCAGCAGCGGCACTAGCGGGAGGCCCTCTGGGGCCAACGTCCTGACTTTC. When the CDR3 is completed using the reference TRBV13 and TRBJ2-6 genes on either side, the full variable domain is AAGVIQSPRHLIKEKRETATLKCYPIPRHDTVYWYQQGPGQDPQFLISFYEKMQSDKGSIPDRFSAQQFSDYHSELNMSSLELGDSALYFCASSGTSGRPSGANVLTFGAGSRLTVL.